Below are 12 T cell receptor beta chains sequenced from a single sample in a study of cytomegalovirus exposure and HLA in healthy donors. The PCR contained 60 Vbeta and 13 Jbeta primers. Only in-frame clones appear in the TCRdb table, and some are missing; sequencing was by immunoSEQ multiplex PCR. Reported are about 200,000 clones; the ten largest clones contain 1.1%. Sequencing input: PBMCs. Receptors originate from a girl aged 2 to 9 in good health and CMV-seropositive.

This chain joins TRBV7-2 and TRBJ2-7; possible D gene TRBD2, 5 bases. The CDR3 loop spans 13 amino acids. V gave up 4 bases and J gave up 7 bases, with 14 bases separating them. Germline V CDR1 and CDR2: SGHTA, FQGNSA. CDR3: CASSWRGPGEQYF. The CDR3 DNA sequence: TGTGCCAGCAGCTGGCGAGGGCCGGGAGAGCAGTACTTC.

Comments on this clone: This specimen includes other DNA sequences encoding the same CDR3. V is TRBV19 and J is TRBJ2-7; D unresolved. This CDR3 is 14 amino acids long. Germline V gene data show CDR1 as LNHDA and CDR2 as SQIVND (reference sequence). Trimming cost V 3 bases and J 0 bases, with 9 bases left between them. CDR3 protein: CASSIGGSSYEQYF. CDR3 bases: TGTGCCAGTAGTATTGGCGGAAGCTCCTACGAGCAGTACTTC.

This sequence joins TRBV11-2 and TRBJ2-1; TRBD2 matches 8 bases. Germline CDR1 reads SGHAT; CDR2 reads FQNNGV. V lost 5 bases and J lost 1; bases outside the gene matches: 10. This CDR3 is 17 amino acids long. CDR3 in amino acids: CASSPRLTSGSYNEQFF. CDR3 bases: TGTGCCAGCAGCCCCAGATTAACTAGCGGATCCTACAATGAGCAGTTCTTC.

The V and J genes are TRBV27 and TRBJ1-2, with 8 positions matching TRBD1. Trimming at V came to 7 bases and at J to 4 bases, leaving 11 bases not matched to a gene. The CDR3 runs 15 residues. The germline CDR1 and CDR2 sequences are MNHEY and SMNVEV (reference sequence). The CDR3, as DNA: TGTGCCAGCACCCGCGGTCCCGACAGGGGCTATGGCTACACCTTC. Its translation is CASTRGPDRGYGYTF.

V and J are TRBV19 and TRBJ1-2, with 9 positions matching TRBD1. CDR1 and CDR2 from the germline V gene are LNHDA and SQIVND (reference sequence). The CDR3 extends over 14 amino acids. V lost 5 bases and J lost 7; bases outside the gene matches: 8. CDR3 loop: CASSPGQGEGGYTF. As DNA, the CDR3 is TGTGCCAGTAGTCCGGGACAGGGAGAGGGTGGCTACACCTTC. Together with reference TRBV19 and TRBJ1-2, the CDR3 gives the full variable domain: DGGITQSPKYLFRKEGQNVTLSCEQNLNHDAMYWYRQDPGQGLRLIYYSQIVNDFQKGDIAEGYSVSREKKESFPLTVTSAQKNPTAFYLCASSPGQGEGGYTFGSGTRLTVV.

This chain connects TRBV28 to TRBJ1-2, with D maybe TRBD1 (6 bases). Deletions cut 7 bases from V and 0 bases from J, with 18 bases between. Germline V lookup: CDR1 MDHEN, CDR2 SYDVKM. The CDR3 contains 16 residues. This chain's CDR3 is CASMGGPHAPNYGYTF. CDR3 in DNA: TGTGCCAGCATGGGGGGGCCACACGCACCTAACTATGGCTACACCTTC.

V usage is TRBV7-3 and J usage is TRBJ1-2; the D gene is possibly TRBD1 (5 bases). V lost 1 base, J lost 4 bases, and 10 bases lay in between. This CDR3 contains 14 residues. CDR1 and CDR2 from the germline V gene are SGHTA and FQGTGA. The CDR3 sequence: CASSLNAQGYGYTF. The CDR3 nucleotides are TGTGCCAGCAGCTTAAATGCGCAGGGCTATGGCTACACCTTC.

The chain uses TRBV2 and TRBJ1-5, with a possible D match to TRBD1 (6 bases). Trimming cost V 8 bases and J 1 base, with 15 bases left between them. Germline V lookup: CDR1 SNHLY, CDR2 FYNNEI. The CDR3 has 15 amino acids. The CDR3 region has the DNA TGTGCCAGCCAGAGGGGGGGAGGGAGCAATCAGCCCCAGCATTTT. Amino acid sequence: CASQRGGGSNQPQHF.

The chain recombines TRBV7-9 with TRBJ2-7; TRBD2 is a possible D gene (5 bases). The germline gives CDR1 SEHNR, CDR2 FQNEAQ (reference sequence). V was shortened by 8 bases and J by 5 bases, with 34 bases between the two germline ends. This CDR3 contains 19 residues. CDR3 nucleotide sequence: TGTGCCAGCTCCTTCATAAGCTCTACAGAGTGGCTAGAGGAGGACGAGCAGTACTTC. Translated, it gives CASSFISSTEWLEEDEQYF.

V is TRBV9 and J is TRBJ2-3; D is uncertain. The V end lost 0 bases, the J end lost 2 bases, and 4 bases lay between the germline ends. Germline V gives CDR1 SGDLS, CDR2 YYNGEE. This CDR3 contains 13 residues. CDR3: CASSVASTDTQYF. The CDR3 bases are TGTGCCAGCAGCGTAGCCTCCACAGATACGCAGTATTTT.

The V gene is TRBV5-1, the J gene TRBJ2-1; 8 nucleotides line up with TRBD2. V was pared by 0 bases and J by 6 bases, with 8 bases of the junction left unmatched. Germline CDR1 is SGHRS and CDR2 is YFSETQ. CDR3 length: 16 residues. CDR3 loop: CASSLESGSPFNEQFF. CDR3 nucleotides: TGCGCCAGCAGCTTGGAGAGCGGGAGCCCCTTCAATGAGCAGTTCTTC.

For this clone: This CDR3 is also generated by other DNA sequences in the sample. This rearrangement joins TRBV7-2 to TRBJ2-3, with TRBD2 matching over 11 bases. CDR3 length: 18 amino acids. Germline values: CDR1 SGHTA, CDR2 FQGNSA. The trim removed 1 base at V and 5 bases at J, leaving 11 bases unmatched. CDR3 nucleotides: TGTGCCAGCAGCTTAGTACCCCTAGCGGGAGGTTATGAAGATACGCAGTATTTT. The encoded protein is CASSLVPLAGGYEDTQYF.